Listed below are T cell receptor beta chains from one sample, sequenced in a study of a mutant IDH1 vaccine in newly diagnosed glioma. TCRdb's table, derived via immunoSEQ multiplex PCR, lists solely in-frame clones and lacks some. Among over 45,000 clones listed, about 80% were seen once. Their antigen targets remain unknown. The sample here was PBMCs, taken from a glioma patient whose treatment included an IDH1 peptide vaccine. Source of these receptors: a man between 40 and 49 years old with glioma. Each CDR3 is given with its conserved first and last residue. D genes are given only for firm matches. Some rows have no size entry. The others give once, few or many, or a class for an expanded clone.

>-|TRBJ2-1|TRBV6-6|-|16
TGTGCCAGCAGTTACTCGAGCAGGGGCGGTTACAATGAGCAGTTCTTC
CASSYSSRGGYNEQFF
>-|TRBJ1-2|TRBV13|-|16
TGTGCCAGCAGCAGCCATTTAGCATCCCGAAGCTATGGCTACACCTTC
CASSSHLASRSYGYTF
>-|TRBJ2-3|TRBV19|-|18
TGTGCCAGTAGTATAGACCCTGGAGGGGGCCTAGGCACAGATACGCAGTATTTT
CASSIDPGGGLGTDTQYF
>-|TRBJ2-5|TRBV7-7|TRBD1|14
TGTGCTAGCGCCCCGGGACAGGGCCCCTCGGCCCAGTACTTC
CASAPGQGPSAQYF
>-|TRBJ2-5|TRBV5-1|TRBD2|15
TGCGCCAGCAGCTTGGGGCTAGCGGGGTTTGAGACCCAGTACTTC
CASSLGLAGFETQYF
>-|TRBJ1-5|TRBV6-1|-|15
TGTGCCAGCAGTGAAGCACTGTATAGCAATCAGCCCCAGCATTTT
CASSEALYSNQPQHF
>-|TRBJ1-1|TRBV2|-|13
TGTGCCAGCAAAAGGTGGGGGAACACTGAAGCTTTCTTT
CASKRWGNTEAFF
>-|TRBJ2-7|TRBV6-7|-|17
TGTGCCAGCAGTTATGGGAATAGGGAACCCCGCTACTACGAGCAGTACTTC
CASSYGNREPRYYEQYF
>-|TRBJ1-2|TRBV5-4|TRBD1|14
TGTGCCAGCAGCACTAAACAGGGGGCGTATGGCTACACCTTC
CASSTKQGAYGYTF
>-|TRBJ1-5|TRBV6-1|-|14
TGTGCCAGCAGTGAAGGGCTCAGGGGCTGGCCCCAGCATTTT
CASSEGLRGWPQHF
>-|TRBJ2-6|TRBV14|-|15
TGTGCCAGCAGCCAGGGGGCGAGCGGGGCCAACGTCCTGACTTTC
CASSQGASGANVLTF
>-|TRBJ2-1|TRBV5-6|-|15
TGTGCCAGCAGCTTTGGCGGCAGCTCCTACAATGAGCAGTTCTTC
CASSFGGSSYNEQFF
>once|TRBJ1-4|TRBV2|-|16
TGTGCCAGCAGTGAGCTACAGGGTTCAACTAATGAAAAACTGTTTTTT
CASSELQGSTNEKLFF
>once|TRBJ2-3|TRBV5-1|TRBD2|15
TGCGCCAGCATCATGACTAGCGCTAGCACAGATACGCAGTATTTT
CASIMTSASTDTQYF
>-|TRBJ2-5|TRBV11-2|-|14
TGTGCCAGCAGCTTCGCGGCGGCCGGGGAGACCCAGTACTTC
CASSFAAAGETQYF
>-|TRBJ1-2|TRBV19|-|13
TGTGCCAGTAGTATCTCTTGGGGCGATGGCTACACCTTC
CASSISWGDGYTF
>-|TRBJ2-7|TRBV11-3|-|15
TGTGCCAGCAGCTTAGGGTCAGGGGCAGCCTACGAGCAGTACTTC
CASSLGSGAAYEQYF
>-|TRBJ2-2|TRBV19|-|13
TGTGCCAGTAGTCCCAGACCAACCGGGGAGCTGTTTTTT
CASSPRPTGELFF
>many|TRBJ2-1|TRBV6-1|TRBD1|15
TGTGCCAGCGATACACCGGGACAGGGGGCAAATGAGCAGTTCTTC
CASDTPGQGANEQFF
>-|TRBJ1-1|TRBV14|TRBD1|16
TGTGCCAGCAGCCAAGATCTCGGACAGGGGAACACTGAAGCTTTCTTT
CASSQDLGQGNTEAFF
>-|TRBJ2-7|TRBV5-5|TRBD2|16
TGTGCCAGCAGCTTGGTGCGAGCGGGGGGGCGGGACGAGCAGTACTTC
CASSLVRAGGRDEQYF
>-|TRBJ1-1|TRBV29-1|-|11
TGCAGCCCCCTGGGGCGACCGGGAGCTTTCTTT
CSPLGRPGAFF
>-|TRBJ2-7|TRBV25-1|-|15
TGTGCCAGCAGTGAACCGGGGGCGCAAACCTACGAGCAGTACTTC
CASSEPGAQTYEQYF
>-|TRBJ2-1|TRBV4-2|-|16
TGTGCCAGCAGCCAAGAGGGTCTCGAGTCCTACAATGAGCAGTTCTTC
CASSQEGLESYNEQFF
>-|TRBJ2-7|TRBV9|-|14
TGTGCCAGCAGCGTAGATGTACACTCCTACGAGCAGTACTTC
CASSVDVHSYEQYF
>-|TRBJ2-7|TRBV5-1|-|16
TGCGCCAGCAGCCGGGAAGGGGCGTTCACCTCCTACGAGCAGTACTTC
CASSREGAFTSYEQYF
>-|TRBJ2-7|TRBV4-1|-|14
TGCGCCAGCAGCCAAGTTCCAGCCGACTACGAGCAGTACTTC
CASSQVPADYEQYF
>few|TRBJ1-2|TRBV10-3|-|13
TGTGCCATCAGTGAGCCAACATTAACAGGCTACACCTTC
CAISEPTLTGYTF
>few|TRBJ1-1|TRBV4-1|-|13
TGCGCCAGCAGCCACCTTTGGGGCACTGAAGCTTTCTTT
CASSHLWGTEAFF
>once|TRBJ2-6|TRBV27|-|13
TGTGCCAGCAGATACTCTGGGGCCAACGTCCTGACTTTC
CASRYSGANVLTF
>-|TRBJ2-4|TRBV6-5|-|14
TGTGCCAGCAGTTACTCGAGAGGGGAAGACATTCAGTACTTC
CASSYSRGEDIQYF
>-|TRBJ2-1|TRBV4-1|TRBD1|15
TGCGCCAGCAGCCAAGGGCAGGGGGCTTTTAATGAGCAGTTCTTC
CASSQGQGAFNEQFF
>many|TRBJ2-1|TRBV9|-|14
TGTGCCAGCAGCGTAATGACGGATTCGGTTGAGCAGTTCTTC
CASSVMTDSVEQFF
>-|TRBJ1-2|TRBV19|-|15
TGTGCCAGTAGTATAGATTCAGGTTGGGGCTATGGCTACACCTTC
CASSIDSGWGYGYTF
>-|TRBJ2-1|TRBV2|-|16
TGTGCCAGCATTACTGGACGGCGATCAGGAAGCAATGAGCAGTTCTTC
CASITGRRSGSNEQFF
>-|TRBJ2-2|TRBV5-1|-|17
TGCGCCAGCAGCTTAAACCCCGCGGCAACGAACACCGGGGAGCTGTTTTTT
CASSLNPAATNTGELFF
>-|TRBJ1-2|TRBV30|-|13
TGTGCCTGGAGTGTCCAGGTTTTCAATGGCTACACCTTC
CAWSVQVFNGYTF
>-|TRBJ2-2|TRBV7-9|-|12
TGTGCCAGCACCATGGGGTCCGGGGAGCTGTTTTTT
CASTMGSGELFF
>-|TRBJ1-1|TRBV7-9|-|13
TGTGCCAGCAGCTTAGTTCTGAACACTGAAGCTTTCTTT
CASSLVLNTEAFF
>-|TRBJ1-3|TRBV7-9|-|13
TGTGCCAGCAGCTTAAGGGGTGGAAACACCATATATTTT
CASSLRGGNTIYF
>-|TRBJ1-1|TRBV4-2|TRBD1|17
TGTGCCAGCAGCCAAGTGGGGACAGGCGCGTTAGGCACTGAAGCTTTCTTT
CASSQVGTGALGTEAFF
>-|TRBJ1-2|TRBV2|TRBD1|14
TGTGCCAGCAGGGGACCGGACAGGGCCTATGGCTACACCTTC
CASRGPDRAYGYTF
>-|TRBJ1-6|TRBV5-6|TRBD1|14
TGTGCCAGCAGCTTCGGGACAGCAAATTCACCCCTCCACTTT
CASSFGTANSPLHF
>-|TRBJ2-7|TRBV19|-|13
TGTGCCAGTAGTCGTACAGGTCCCTACGAGCAGTACTTC
CASSRTGPYEQYF
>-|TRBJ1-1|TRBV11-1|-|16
TGTGCCAGCAGCTTAGGATGGGGCAGTCAGAACACTGAAGCTTTCTTT
CASSLGWGSQNTEAFF
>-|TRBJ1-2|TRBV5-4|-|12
TGTGCCAGCAGCTTGGCCGGGACCGGCGGAACCTTC
CASSLAGTGGTF
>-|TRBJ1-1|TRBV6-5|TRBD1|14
TGTGCCAGCAGTAGGGGACAGGGAGGACCTGAAGCTTTCTTT
CASSRGQGGPEAFF
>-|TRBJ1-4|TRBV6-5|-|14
TGTGCCAGCAGGGGCAGGGCATACCATGAAAAACTGTTTTTT
CASRGRAYHEKLFF
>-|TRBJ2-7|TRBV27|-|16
TGTGCCAGCATTAGCTCGAAGAGGGGGGGGGCCTACGAGCAGTACTTC
CASISSKRGGAYEQYF
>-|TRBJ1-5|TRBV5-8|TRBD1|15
TGTGCCAGCAGCTCTGGGCAGGGGGCCCTAGGGCCCCAGCATTTT
CASSSGQGALGPQHF
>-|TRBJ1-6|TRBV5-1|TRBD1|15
TGCGCCAGCAGCTTTCGTGGACAGGAAAATTCACCCCTCCACTTT
CASSFRGQENSPLHF
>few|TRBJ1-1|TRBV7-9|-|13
TGTGCCAGCAGCTTAGTATACACCGCGGAAGCTTTCTTT
CASSLVYTAEAFF
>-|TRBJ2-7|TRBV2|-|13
TGTGCCACCGAAGAGCCTTTCTCCTACGAGCAGTACTTC
CATEEPFSYEQYF
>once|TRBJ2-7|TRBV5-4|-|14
TGTGCCAGCAGCTTCGAAGTTACAGGGTCCGAGCAGTACTTC
CASSFEVTGSEQYF
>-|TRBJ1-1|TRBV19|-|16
TGTGCCAGTAGTACCGACAGTTATGTAAGCCCCACTGAAGCTTTCTTT
CASSTDSYVSPTEAFF